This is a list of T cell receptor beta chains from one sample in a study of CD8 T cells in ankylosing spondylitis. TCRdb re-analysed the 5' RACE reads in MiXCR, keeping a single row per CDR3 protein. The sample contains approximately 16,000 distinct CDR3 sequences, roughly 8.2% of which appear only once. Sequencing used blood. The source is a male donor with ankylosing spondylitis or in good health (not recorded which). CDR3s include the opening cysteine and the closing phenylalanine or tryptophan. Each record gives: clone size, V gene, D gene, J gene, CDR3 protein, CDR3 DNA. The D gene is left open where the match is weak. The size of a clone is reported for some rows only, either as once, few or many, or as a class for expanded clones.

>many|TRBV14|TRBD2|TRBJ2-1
CASSQRLAGGEQFF
TGTGCCAGCAGCCAAAGACTAGCGGGAGGCGAGCAGTTCTTC
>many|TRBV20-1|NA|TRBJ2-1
CSAGGGRGRNEQFF
TGCAGTGCCGGTGGGGGTAGGGGCCGAAATGAGCAGTTCTTC
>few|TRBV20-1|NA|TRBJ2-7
CSARIQGRRGEQYF
TGCAGTGCTAGAATACAGGGTAGGAGGGGCGAGCAGTACTTC
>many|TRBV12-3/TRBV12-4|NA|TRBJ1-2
CASSFRGGGYGYTF
TGTGCCAGCAGTTTTCGTGGGGGCGGCTATGGCTACACCTTC
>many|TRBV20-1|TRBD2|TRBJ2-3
CSAITSGGTDTQYF
TGCAGTGCCATCACTAGCGGGGGCACAGATACGCAGTATTTT
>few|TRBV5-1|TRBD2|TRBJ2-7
CASSLGGRNYEQYF
TGCGCCAGCAGCTTGGGCGGGAGAAACTACGAGCAGTACTTC
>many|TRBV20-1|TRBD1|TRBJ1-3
CSAQDRSVGNTIYF
TGCAGTGCTCAGGACAGGTCGGTCGGAAACACCATATATTTT
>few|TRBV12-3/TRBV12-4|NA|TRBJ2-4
CASSGGHSVPKNIQYF
TGTGCCAGCAGTGGCGGACACTCGGTCCCCAAAAACATTCAGTACTTC
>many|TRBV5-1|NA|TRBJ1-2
CASSLGQRYGYTF
TGCGCCAGCAGCTTGGGGCAACGCTATGGCTACACCTTC
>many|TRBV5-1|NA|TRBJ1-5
CASSLGGWAQPQHF
TGCGCCAGCAGCTTGGGAGGTTGGGCTCAGCCCCAGCATTTT
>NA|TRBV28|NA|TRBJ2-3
CASSWGLSDTQYF
TGTGCCAGCAGTTGGGGATTGTCAGATACGCAGTATTTT
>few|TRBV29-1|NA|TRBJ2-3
CSVEGGSGLDTQYF
TGCAGCGTTGAAGGCGGGTCGGGGTTGGATACGCAGTATTTT
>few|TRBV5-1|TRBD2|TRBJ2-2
CASAEAGGGTGELFF
TGCGCCAGCGCCGAAGCGGGAGGGGGCACCGGGGAGCTGTTTTTT
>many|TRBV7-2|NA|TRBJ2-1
CASSLDGRGGEFF
TGTGCCAGCAGCTTAGACGGCAGGGGAGGCGAGTTCTTC
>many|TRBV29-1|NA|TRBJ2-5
CSAMDSQETQYF
TGCAGCGCTATGGACAGTCAAGAGACCCAGTACTTC
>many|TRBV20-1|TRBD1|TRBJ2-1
CSARVVGQGRNEQFF
TGCAGTGCTAGGGTAGTAGGACAGGGAAGAAATGAGCAGTTCTTC
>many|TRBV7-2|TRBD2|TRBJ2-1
CASSQGTSGDEQFF
TGTGCCAGCAGCCAAGGGACTAGCGGGGATGAGCAGTTCTTC
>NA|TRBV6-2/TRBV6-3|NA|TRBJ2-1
CASSYSSGTPQFF
TGTGCCAGCAGTTACTCGTCAGGGACCCCTCAGTTCTTC
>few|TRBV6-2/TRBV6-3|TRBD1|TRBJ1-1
CASSTGTGANTEAFF
TGTGCCAGCAGCACCGGGACAGGGGCGAACACTGAAGCTTTCTTT
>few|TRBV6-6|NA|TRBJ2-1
CASSYSRDSRGNEQFF
TGTGCCAGCAGTTACTCGAGGGACTCCCGGGGGAATGAGCAGTTCTTC
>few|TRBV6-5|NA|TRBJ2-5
CASSYSLPDQETQYF
TGTGCCAGCAGTTACTCGCTGCCGGACCAAGAGACCCAGTACTTC
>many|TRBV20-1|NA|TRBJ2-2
CSATRDIYTGELFF
TGCAGTGCTACCCGGGACATATACACCGGGGAGCTGTTTTTT
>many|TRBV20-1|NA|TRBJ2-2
CSARAITGELFF
TGCAGTGCTAGAGCAATCACCGGGGAGCTGTTTTTT
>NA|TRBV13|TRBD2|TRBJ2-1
CASSLEGTSGRTTYNEQFF
TGTGCCAGCAGCTTAGAAGGGACTAGCGGGAGAACTACCTACAATGAGCAGTTCTTC
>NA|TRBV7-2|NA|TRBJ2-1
CASSLSPQQFF
TGTGCCAGCAGCTTATCCCCACAGCAGTTCTTC
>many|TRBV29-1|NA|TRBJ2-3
CSVEGLPSTDTQYF
TGCAGCGTTGAAGGTCTGCCGAGCACAGATACGCAGTATTTT
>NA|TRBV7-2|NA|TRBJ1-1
CASSADRWVTEAFF
TGTGCCAGCAGCGCAGATAGATGGGTCACTGAAGCTTTCTTT
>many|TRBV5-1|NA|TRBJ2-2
CASSWNTGELFF
TGCGCCAGCAGCTGGAACACCGGGGAGCTGTTTTTT
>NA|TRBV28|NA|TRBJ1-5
CASSFAEWGTPDQPQHF
TGTGCCAGCAGTTTCGCTGAGTGGGGGACACCAGATCAGCCCCAGCATTTT
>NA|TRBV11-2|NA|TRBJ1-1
CASSHTSRGFTEAFF
TGTGCCAGCAGCCACACTAGCAGGGGATTCACTGAAGCTTTCTTT
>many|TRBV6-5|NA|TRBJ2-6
CASSPTGASGANVLTF
TGTGCCAGCAGTCCTACAGGTGCCTCTGGGGCCAACGTCCTGACTTTC
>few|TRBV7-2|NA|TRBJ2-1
CASSTHSLGLNNEQFF
TGTGCCAGCAGCACTCACTCCTTAGGGCTAAACAATGAGCAGTTCTTC
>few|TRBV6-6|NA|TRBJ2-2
CASSSITGELFF
TGTGCCAGCAGTTCGATTACCGGGGAGCTGTTTTTT
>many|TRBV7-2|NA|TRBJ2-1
CASSLRDAGVSYNEQFF
TGTGCCAGCAGCTTACGGGACGCCGGGGTCTCCTACAATGAGCAGTTCTTC
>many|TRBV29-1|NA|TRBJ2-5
CSAALETQYF
TGCAGCGCCGCATTGGAGACCCAGTACTTC
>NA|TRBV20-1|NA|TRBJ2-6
CSARGRLTGANVLTF
TGCAGTGCTAGAGGCAGGCTCACTGGGGCCAACGTCCTGACTTTC
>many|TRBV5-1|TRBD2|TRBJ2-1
CASSSRLAVSYNEQFF
TGCGCCAGCAGCTCCCGACTAGCGGTGTCCTACAATGAGCAGTTCTTC
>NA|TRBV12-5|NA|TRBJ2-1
CASGSPHGLRNEQFF
TGTGCTAGTGGTTCCCCCCACGGGTTAAGGAATGAGCAGTTCTTC
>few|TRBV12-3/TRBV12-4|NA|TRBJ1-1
CASSTPRQATKAFF
TGTGCCAGCAGCACACCTAGACAGGCTACCAAAGCTTTCTTT
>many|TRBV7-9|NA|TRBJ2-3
CASSPLEGWSSDTQYF
TGTGCCAGCAGCCCGTTAGAGGGATGGAGCTCAGATACGCAGTATTTT
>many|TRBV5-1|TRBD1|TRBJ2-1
CASSAGDRDVNEQFF
TGCGCCAGCAGCGCAGGGGACAGGGACGTCAATGAGCAGTTCTTC
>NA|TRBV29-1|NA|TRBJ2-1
CSVANRVGEQFF
TGCAGCGTTGCAAACAGGGTTGGAGAGCAGTTCTTC
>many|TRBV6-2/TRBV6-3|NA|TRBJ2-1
CASSYRDAEQFF
TGTGCCAGCAGTTACCGGGATGCCGAGCAGTTCTTC
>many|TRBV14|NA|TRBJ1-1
CASSLGTGTEAFF
TGTGCCAGCAGCCTAGGGACCGGCACTGAAGCTTTCTTT
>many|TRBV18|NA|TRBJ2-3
CASSSADTQYF
TGTGCCAGCTCCTCAGCCGATACGCAGTATTTT
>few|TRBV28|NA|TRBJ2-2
CASSLSGRGELFF
TGTGCCAGCAGTTTATCAGGGCGCGGGGAGCTGTTTTTT
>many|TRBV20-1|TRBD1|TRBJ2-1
CSAGTGSYNEQFF
TGCAGTGCCGGGACAGGGAGCTACAATGAGCAGTTCTTC
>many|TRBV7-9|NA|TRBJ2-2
CASSLVVGLDTGELFF
TGTGCCAGCAGCTTAGTAGTCGGGCTAGACACCGGGGAGCTGTTTTTT